Given below is one TCR beta chain in context. The antigen remains undetermined. Because the CDR3 is missing its conserved closing phenylalanine or tryptophan, this is likely a read error. The CDR3 covers 15 residues. In germline, CDR1 is SGHAT, CDR2 FQNNGV. These data belong to a study of tumor-infiltrating lymphocytes in primary liver carcinoma. Study-wide context: The patients presented with primary liver carcinoma, which was managed through surgical resection.

The template, around 520 ng total RNA, yielded TCR beta cDNA made with a constant-region primer. Generation of the TCR beta libraries relied on three nested multiplex PCR rounds using slightly modified ARM-PCR. The first two PCR rounds, around 11 cycles each, used TRBV1-TRBV30 forward primers and a C-beta reverse primer. TCRdb re-derived calls from the multiplex PCR reads in MiXCR, one entry per CDR3 protein. The sample consists of about 330,000 distinct CDR3 sequences, about two thirds of them appearing once. Blood RNA came from unsorted whole blood; germline DNA was also extracted. HBV chronically infected the treatment-naive patients. Researchers reported drawing approximately 4 milliliters of peripheral blood before surgery. General observations from the study: In tumor-adjacent and tumor-blood pairs, overlap was lower than in tumor region pairs.

Sequencing was performed on peripheral blood. The chain carries TRBV11-2 and TRBJ2-7, with TRBD2 identical over 7 bases. The source is a man aged 35-49 years with primary liver carcinoma and hepatitis B virus infection. CDR3 in DNA: TGTACCAGCATCCAAGAGCGGGGACCCTCGTACGAGCAGTACTTA. This sequence encodes CTSIQERGPSYEQYL.